This TCR beta chain was observed in a study of CXCR3-negative and CXCR3-positive naive CD8 T cells. About the research overall: Cumulative TRB read yield was 130 million to 150 million, averaging about 1.5 +/- 0.3 million per library. Overall study findings and caveats: Relative to memory CD8+ cells, whose diversity was much lower, both naive subsets had comparably high diversity.

The authors made the TRB cDNA libraries by 5' RACE using UMI labels. TCRdb reanalyzed the 5' RACE reads and collapses them to one entry per CDR3 protein, without DNA. This specimen shows tens of thousands of distinct CDR3 sequences; the ten leading clones hold less than 1.1%. Germline values: CDR1 SGHRS, CDR2 YFSETQ. This CDR3 spans 13 amino acids. Points on this clonotype: Its specificity is not known.

Sequencing was done on a sample of naive CXCR3- CD8+ T cells from blood. This sample's subset: CD45RO-CCR7+CD27+CD95- naive CD8+ T cells lacking CXCR3 (TNR3-). The origin of this receptor is a human donor in good health. Some clones in this sample may be carry-over from other donors' samples. This chain uses TRBV5-1 with TRBJ2-7. CDR3 sequence reads: CASSFYGSYEQYF. Filled out from reference TRBV5-1 and TRBJ2-7, the complete variable domain reads KAGVTQTPRYLIKTRGQQVTLSCSPISGHRSVSWYQQTPGQGLQFLFEYFSETQRNKGNFPGRFSGRQFSNSRSEMNVSTLELGDSALYLCASSFYGSYEQYFGPGTRLTVT.